The 6 T cell receptor beta chains below come from one sample, sequenced in a study of response to subunit inactivated influenza vaccine. One entry per CDR3 protein results from TCRdb running MiXCR on the RT-PCR reads. The sample shows 550,000 to 650,000 distinct CDR3 sequences, 12% of them seen only once. The starting material was PBMCs from blood, obtained on the day of vaccination. Receptor source: a man aged 45-60 years who received an inactivated influenza vaccine.

This clonotype was seen more than once but under ten times. The chain employs TRBV10-3 and TRBJ2-3, with D tentatively TRBD1 or TRBD2 (5 bases each). With 4 bases removed from V and 6 bases from J, the gap between germline ends came to 20 bases. The CDR3 covers 16 residues. The germline V gene encodes CDR1 ENHRY and CDR2 SYGVKD. CDR3 region: CAISVSRDPGADTQYF. The CDR3 DNA sequence: TGTGCCATCAGTGTTTCTAGGGACCCCGGCGCCGATACGCAGTATTTT.

This clonotype has more than one count but fewer than ten. V and J are TRBV7-2 and TRBJ2-1, with 14 bases lining up with TRBD2. V shed 0 bases, J shed 4 bases, and the junction held 11 bases outside the gene matches. This CDR3 comprises 20 residues. CDR1 SGHTA and CDR2 FQGNSA come from the germline V gene. The CDR3 nucleotides read TGTGCCAGCAGCTTAGCTCGACAAAGGACTAGCGGGGGGATATACAATGAGCAGTTCTTC. Its translation is CASSLARQRTSGGIYNEQFF. Based on the CDR3 plus reference TRBV7-2 and TRBJ2-1, the full variable domain is GAGVSQSPSNKVTEKGKDVELRCDPISGHTALYWYRQSLGQGLEFLIYFQGNSAPDKSGLPSDRFSAERTGGSVSTLTIQRTQQEDSAVYLCASSLARQRTSGGIYNEQFFGPGTRLTVL.

This clonotype was seen more than once but under ten times. The chain is built from TRBV29-1 and TRBJ2-3; 11 positions match TRBD2. Germline CDR1 and CDR2: SQVTM and ANQGSEA. V was clipped by 6 bases and J by 0 bases; unmatched bases: 2. The CDR3 has 14 amino acids. CDR3 nucleotide sequence: TGCAGCGTAGCTAGCGGGGGGAGCACAGATACGCAGTATTTT. Protein sequence: CSVASGGSTDTQYF.

The chain combines TRBV13 with TRBJ2-2, with a tentative D call TRBD1 (5 bases). V gave up 6 bases and J gave up 2 bases, with 13 bases separating them. The CDR3 runs to 15 residues. Germline values: CDR1 PRHDT, CDR2 FYEKMQ (reference sequence). CDR3 region: CASSLNTGNTGELFF. The CDR3 DNA sequence: TGTGCCAGCAGTTTAAATACAGGAAACACCGGGGAGCTGTTTTTT.

This clonotype was picked up a small number of times. The chain couples TRBV27 to TRBJ2-7; D not certain. The germline CDR1 and CDR2 sequences are MNHEY and SMNVEV (reference sequence). The CDR3 consists of 13 residues. Deletions cut 5 bases from V and 3 bases from J, with 11 bases between. CDR3 in DNA: TGTGCCAGCAGTATGACACCTATCTACGAGCAGTACTTC. Protein sequence: CASSMTPIYEQYF.

A note on this clonotype: The junction and the germline gene differ at one end; a read error may be behind it. The rearrangement joins TRBV10-3 to TRBJ2-1, with D unclear. The CDR3 totals 12 residues. CDR1 is ENHRY and CDR2 is SYGVKD in the germline V gene. The CDR3 nucleotides are TGTGCCATCAGTCAGTCCAGGCCCGAGCAGTTCTTC. This translates into CAISQSRPEQFF.